The sample holds many counts of the clone carrying this TCR beta chain. The target antigen is unknown. The data derive from a study of T cell repertoires in cytomegalovirus infection. Study-level information: It can be stated that public TCR beta signatures indicated CMV infection as well as a matching HLA type. Study-level points and caveats: Cumulated frequencies of public TCR beta families served to identify carriers of CMV plus the relevant HLA. Dominating the ex vivo response were HLA-C-restricted CMV-specific TCR beta clonotypes.

Germline CDR1 MDHEN, CDR2 SYDVKM. V lost 7 bases and J 1 base, leaving 17 bases between the germline ends. The CDR3 has 15 amino acids. From the reads, TCRdb called clonotypes with MiXCR, one entry per CDR3 protein. Counted here are 55,000 to 85,000 distinct CDR3 sequences, around 3.8% occurring once; the ten biggest clones make up about 22%. The sample comprised PBMCs. This sequence joins TRBV28 and TRBJ2-7; the D gene is possibly TRBD1 (5 bases). The TCR was taken from a human donor in good health (CMV status not recorded). Some clones in this sample may be carry-over from other donors' samples. CDR3 region: CASTPHGQGSYEQYF. The CDR3 DNA sequence: TGTGCCAGCACCCCGCACGGCCAGGGTTCCTACGAGCAGTACTTC.